Following are 9 T cell receptor beta chains from one sample sequenced in a study of T cell repertoires in ileal Crohn's disease. This table comes from immunoSEQ multiplex PCR, and its TCRdb copy is limited to in-frame clones, with some not included. The table records approximately 7,000 clones, around three quarters of them present only once. The sequenced material came from ileal tissue. These receptors were obtained from an adult with Crohn's disease.

The V gene is TRBV7-8, the J gene TRBJ1-4; the match to TRBD1 covers 8 bases. The CDR3 runs to 15 residues. J gave up 4 bases and V 4 bases, and 5 bases lay outside the gene matches. Germline assignment: CDR1 SGHVS and CDR2 FQNEAQ. The CDR3 loop reads CASSYRTGLNEKLFF. CDR3 nucleotide sequence: TGTGCCAGCAGCTACCGGACAGGGCTTAATGAAAAACTGTTTTTT.

The CDR3 protein is CASSLGGQGGGYTF. CDR3 nucleotides: TGTGCCAGCAGCTTAGGGGGCCAGGGTGGTGGCTACACCTTC. The chain links TRBV7-9 to TRBJ1-2, with a possible D match to TRBD1 (5 bases). This CDR3 comprises 14 residues. CDR1 SEHNR and CDR2 FQNEAQ come from the germline V gene (reference sequence). Trimming left V 1 base short and J 7 bases short, with 13 bases between.

V is TRBV9 and J is TRBJ1-1, with TRBD1 identical over 7 bases. Unmatched junction bases numbered 3, after V lost 2 bases and J lost 8 bases. This CDR3 has 12 residues. Germline V lookup: CDR1 SGDLS, CDR2 YYNGEE. The CDR3, as DNA: TGTGCCAGCAGCGTTCAGGGGGGAGAAGCTTTCTTT. Its translation: CASSVQGGEAFF. Supplemented by reference TRBV9 and TRBJ1-1, the full variable domain reads DSGVTQTPKHLITATGQRVTLRCSPRSGDLSVYWYQQSLDQGLQFLIQYYNGEERAKGNILERFSAQQFPDLHSELNLSSLELGDSALYFCASSVQGGEAFFGQGTRLTVV.

The genes are TRBV28 and TRBJ2-3; D is perhaps TRBD1 (6 bases). CDR1 is MDHEN and CDR2 is SYDVKM in the germline V gene. The CDR3 is 15 residues long. V lost 3 bases to trimming and J lost 2 bases, with 12 bases between them. CDR3 DNA sequence: TGTGCCAGCAGTTTTCGTGAGGGGGTCACAGATACGCAGTATTTT. Residues: CASSFREGVTDTQYF.

This chain uses TRBV2 with TRBJ2-7; perhaps TRBD1 as D (5 bases). V shed 4 bases and J shed 4 bases, with 14 bases lying between them. Looked up from germline, CDR1 is SNHLY and CDR2 is FYNNEI. The CDR3 is made up of 14 amino acids. As DNA, the CDR3 is TGTGCCAGCAGTGGGGTTTCCAGGGTGTACGAGCAGTACTTC. Its protein product is CASSGVSRVYEQYF.

The chain couples TRBV6-1 to TRBJ2-5; possibly TRBD1 for D (6 bases). The CDR3 totals 13 residues. Germline-derived CDR1 and CDR2 are MNHNS and SASEGT. Trimming stripped 6 bases from V and 1 base from J, with 9 bases between. The CDR3 region is CASSWTVQETQYF. DNA of the CDR3: TGTGCCAGCAGCTGGACAGTCCAAGAGACCCAGTACTTC.

This clone turned up a few times. The chain links TRBV6-1 to TRBJ2-2, with D maybe TRBD1 (6 bases). Germline CDR1 and CDR2: MNHNS and SASEGT. The CDR3 sequence is 17 residues long. Trimming cost V 3 bases and J 6 bases, with 20 bases left between them. Written as DNA, the CDR3 is TGTGCCAGCAGTGACCCGGTTGGGACAAAGTCCTCCGGGGAGCTGTTTTTT. Translation: CASSDPVGTKSSGELFF.

The gene calls are TRBV6-5 and TRBJ2-7; 9 positions agree with TRBD1. Germline trimming cut 6 bases from V and 0 bases from J; bases unmatched to any gene: 0. This CDR3 is built from 13 residues. CDR1 is MNHEY, CDR2 SVGAGI, per germline. CDR3 bases: TGTGCCAGCAGGACAGGGGGCTCCTACGAGCAGTACTTC. Protein product: CASRTGGSYEQYF.

J is TRBJ2-3 and V is TRBV5-1, with 8 bases lining up with TRBD2. The CDR3 is 16 amino acids. The V gene's germline CDR1 is SGHRS and CDR2 YFSETQ. V was pared by 3 bases and J by 3 bases, with 9 bases of the junction left unmatched. The CDR3 region has the DNA TGCGCCAGCAGCTCCTTTAGCGGGGTAACGACAGATACGCAGTATTTT. Its protein product is CASSSFSGVTTDTQYF.